Listed below are T cell receptor beta chains from one sample, sequenced in a study of blood T cell repertoires in COVID-19. The repertoire was sequenced with immunoSEQ multiplex PCR; TCRdb's copy has only in-frame clones and lacks some. The sample carries tens of thousands of clones, about nine tenths recorded once. The specimen was peripheral blood. Source of these receptors: a human donor in a cohort sampled during active COVID-19. Each CDR3 is given with its conserved first and last residue. A D gene is named only where the DNA matches it firmly. A clone size is listed for some rows: how often the clone was seen (once, few, many), or a class if it is expanded.

NA	TRBV6-5	TRBJ2-7	TRBD2	CASSYTSSGSSYEQYF	TGTGCCAGCAGTTACACCAGTAGCGGGTCCTCCTACGAGCAGTACTTC
NA	TRBV28	TRBJ2-1	NA	CAGQSGDPPNEQFF	TGTGCCGGCCAATCGGGAGACCCACCCAATGAGCAGTTCTTC
NA	TRBV7-8	TRBJ1-3	NA	CASSLDRVGNTIYF	TGTGCCAGCAGCTTAGACAGGGTCGGCAACACCATATATTTT
NA	TRBV11-2	TRBJ2-7	TRBD2	CASSLLAGDSYEQYF	TGTGCCAGCAGCTTACTAGCGGGAGACTCCTACGAGCAGTACTTC
NA	TRBV11-2	TRBJ2-7	TRBD1	CASRWGTGMREWVEQYF	TGTGCCAGCAGGTGGGGGACAGGGATGCGAGAGTGGGTCGAGCAGTACTTC
NA	TRBV27	TRBJ1-1	NA	CASRFRHLNTEAFF	TGTGCCAGCAGGTTCAGGCACTTGAACACTGAAGCTTTCTTT
NA	TRBV6-5	TRBJ1-5	NA	CASSGGWGNQPQHF	TGTGCCAGCAGCGGGGGGTGGGGCAATCAGCCCCAGCATTTT
few	TRBV4-2	TRBJ1-1	NA	CASSLGGATSDTEAFF	TGTGCCAGCAGCCTCGGTGGGGCCACATCCGACACTGAAGCTTTCTTT
NA	TRBV11-1	TRBJ2-1	NA	CASSLALAASYNEQFF	TGTGCCAGCAGCCTAGCCCTAGCAGCATCCTACAATGAGCAGTTCTTC
NA	TRBV21-1	TRBJ1-2	NA	CASSKELNYGYTF	TGTGCCAGCAGCAAAGAACTGAACTATGGCTATACCTTC
NA	TRBV9	TRBJ2-1	NA	CASSVAGIGSYNEQFF	TGTGCCAGCAGCGTCGCAGGGATCGGGTCCTACAATGAGCAGTTCTTC
NA	TRBV18	TRBJ2-3	NA	CASSSWSGSPGGTDTQYF	TGTGCCAGCTCATCTTGGTCCGGGTCCCCCGGCGGCACAGATACGCAGTATTTT
NA	TRBV19	TRBJ1-3	NA	CASSYQASSGNTIYF	TGTGCCAGTAGTTACCAGGCGAGCTCTGGAAACACCATATATTTT
NA	TRBV4-1	TRBJ2-5	NA	CASSQDYLEMYQETQYF	TGCGCCAGCAGCCAAGATTACCTAGAGATGTACCAAGAGACCCAGTACTTC
NA	TRBV5-1	TRBJ2-7	TRBD1	CASSLSQGDTYEQYF	TGCGCCAGCAGCTTAAGCCAGGGGGATACCTACGAGCAGTACTTC
NA	TRBV5-4	TRBJ2-1	TRBD1	CASSSGQGAYNEQFF	TGTGCCAGCAGCTCCGGACAGGGAGCCTACAATGAGCAGTTCTTC
NA	TRBV19	TRBJ2-1	TRBD1	CASSIDRGHRNEQFF	TGTGCCAGTAGTATCGACAGGGGGCATCGCAATGAGCAGTTCTTC
NA	TRBV13	TRBJ2-3	NA	CASSRRTGAPDTQYF	TGTGCCAGCAGCAGGAGGACGGGCGCCCCAGATACGCAGTATTTT
once	TRBV6-8	TRBJ2-7	TRBD2	CASSTAGTSVEQYF	TGTGCCAGCTCGACCGCCGGGACTAGCGTCGAGCAGTACTTC
NA	TRBV28	TRBJ1-2	NA	CASSTSGIGRTNYGYTF	TGTGCCAGCAGTACGTCCGGGATTGGGAGGACTAACTATGGCTACACCTTC
many	TRBV27	TRBJ1-5	NA	CASSLSPAVSNQPQHF	TGTGCCAGCAGTTTATCGCCCGCGGTTAGCAATCAGCCCCAGCATTTT
once	TRBV18	TRBJ2-5	TRBD2	CASSPSSLAVEETQYF	TGTGCCAGCTCACCCTCGTCACTAGCGGTCGAAGAGACCCAGTACTTC
once	TRBV3-1/TRBV3-2	TRBJ2-5	TRBD2	CASATGTSGIQETQYF	TGTGCCAGCGCTACCGGGACTAGCGGGATCCAAGAGACCCAGTACTTC
few	TRBV6-1	TRBJ1-5	TRBD1	CASSEGTGPNQPQHF	TGTGCCAGCAGTGAAGGGACAGGACCCAATCAGCCCCAGCATTTT
NA	TRBV6-5	TRBJ1-3	NA	CASSFQGGNTIYF	TGTGCCAGCAGTTTCCAGGGAGGCAACACCATATATTTT
NA	TRBV27	TRBJ2-6	NA	CASSTISSGANVLTF	TGTGCCAGCAGTACTATAAGCTCTGGGGCCAACGTCCTGACTTTC
NA	TRBV27	TRBJ1-3	NA	CASSPSRGYRNTIYF	TGTGCCAGCAGCCCGAGTCGGGGTTATAGAAACACCATATATTTT
NA	TRBV14	TRBJ2-1	TRBD2	CASSQPGLAGDNEQFF	TGTGCCAGCAGCCAACCGGGACTAGCGGGAGACAATGAGCAGTTCTTC
NA	TRBV4-1	TRBJ1-2	NA	CASSPSEGAYGYTF	TGCGCCAGCAGCCCCTCGGAAGGGGCGTATGGCTACACCTTC
few	TRBV19	TRBJ2-7	TRBD2	CASTTSGGPSYEQYF	TGTGCCAGCACCACTAGCGGGGGCCCCTCCTACGAGCAGTACTTC
NA	TRBV19	TRBJ1-4	TRBD1	CASSRRGTNPNEKLFF	TGTGCCAGTAGTCGCAGGGGGACCAACCCGAATGAAAAACTGTTTTTT
NA	TRBV24-1	TRBJ2-3	TRBD2	CATSGWTGGGTSTDTQYF	TGTGCCACCAGTGGTTGGACCGGGGGGGGGACTAGCACAGATACGCAGTATTTT
NA	TRBV5-1	TRBJ2-1	TRBD1	CASSLTGGSYNEQFF	TGCGCCAGCAGCTTGACAGGGGGATCCTACAATGAGCAGTTCTTC
NA	TRBV5-1	TRBJ2-3	TRBD2	CASSHGLAGGTDTQYF	TGCGCCAGCAGCCACGGACTAGCGGGAGGCACAGATACGCAGTATTTT
NA	TRBV28	TRBJ2-3	NA	CASSLLVHTQYF	TGTGCCAGCAGTTTATTAGTTCATACGCAGTATTTT
NA	TRBV10-1	TRBJ2-1	NA	CASSESPNPGEQFF	TGCGCCAGCAGTGAGTCACCTAACCCGGGTGAGCAGTTCTTC
NA	TRBV7-9	TRBJ2-5	TRBD2	CASFLAGEETQYF	TGTGCCAGCTTCCTAGCGGGAGAAGAGACCCAGTACTTC
NA	TRBV27	TRBJ1-2	NA	CASSPQKGVPNYGYTF	TGTGCCAGCAGTCCACAGAAGGGGGTTCCTAACTATGGCTACACCTTC
NA	TRBV6-1	TRBJ2-2	TRBD1	CASSEQGTGRGTGELFF	TGTGCCAGCAGTGAACAAGGGACAGGGCGCGGCACCGGGGAGCTGTTTTTT
NA	TRBV30	TRBJ2-2	TRBD1	CAWRASGQGNTGELFF	TGTGCCTGGAGGGCCTCGGGACAGGGGAACACCGGGGAGCTGTTTTTT
once	TRBV10-2	TRBJ1-1	NA	CATSNLGVRETKWGTEAFF	TGCGCCACCTCAAACCTCGGAGTCCGGGAAACTAAGTGGGGCACTGAAGCTTTCTTT
NA	TRBV4-1	TRBJ1-2	TRBD1	CASSQQDRGVYGYTF	TGCGCCAGCAGCCAACAGGACAGGGGTGTATATGGCTACACCTTC
NA	TRBV7-7	TRBJ1-4	TRBD1	CASSLANRGRREKLFF	TGTGCTAGCAGCTTAGCCAACAGGGGGCGGCGAGAAAAACTGTTTTTT
NA	TRBV2	TRBJ1-5	NA	CASSDQGRGKNQPQHF	TGTGCCAGCAGTGACCAGGGAAGGGGTAAAAATCAGCCCCAGCATTTT
NA	TRBV5-8	TRBJ2-1	NA	CASSLAGGIEEQFF	TGTGCCAGCAGCTTGGCAGGGGGGATAGAGGAGCAGTTCTTC